This T cell receptor beta chain derives from a study of cytomegalovirus exposure and HLA in healthy donors. Across the study: The study's early data release held tens of millions of unique TCRs from HLA-typed donors. The study's findings and limits: The classifier reportedly diagnosed cytomegalovirus status with high sensitivity and specificity. Previously analyzed data showed that most TCR beta V segments were productive at a frequency of about 87% or about 30%. More clonal expansion characterized HLA-associated TCR beta chains than equally common others in a later analysis.

The PCR had 60 Vbeta and 13 Jbeta primers. The repertoire was sequenced with immunoSEQ multiplex PCR; TCRdb's copy has only in-frame clones and lacks some. Counted here are 200,000 to 250,000 clones, around 83% occurring once; the ten biggest clones make up less than 3.5%. As regards this clone: Its matching antigen is unknown.

This CDR3 is 13 amino acids long. With 8 bases removed from V and 7 bases from J, the gap between germline ends came to 15 bases. Germline V lookup: CDR1 MNHEY, CDR2 SMNVEV (reference sequence). The TCR originated in a woman between 35 and 50 years old in good health and CMV-seronegative. This chain uses TRBV27 with TRBJ1-3; D is ambiguous. The specimen was PBMCs. In DNA, the CDR3 is TGTGCCAGCGCTCGGGAGCCGGGGAACACCATATATTTT. It is translated as CASAREPGNTIYF.